One sample yielded the 15 T cell receptor beta chains listed below, sequenced in a study of cytomegalovirus exposure and HLA in healthy donors. A multiplex PCR was run with 60 Vbeta primers and 13 Jbeta primers. Clones were sequenced by immunoSEQ multiplex PCR, and TCRdb holds only the in-frame ones, with some missing. Among under 70,000 clones, about 70% were seen once, and the ten largest hold 19%. The specimen was PBMCs. The receptors derive from a woman aged 60-75 years in good health and CMV-seropositive.

This chain uses TRBV28 with TRBJ2-1; 9 bases map to TRBD1. This CDR3 is 15 amino acids long. Trimming removed 6 bases from V and 6 bases from J; junction bases left unmatched: 9. Germline CDR1 and CDR2: MDHEN and SYDVKM. The CDR3 protein is CASSLTGTGSNEQFF. Written as DNA, the CDR3 is TGTGCCAGCAGCTTGACCGGGACAGGGTCCAATGAGCAGTTCTTC.

CDR3 nucleotide sequence: TGCGCCAGCAGCCAAGCACGTTACAGGACAGGGGGTGAGGCCGGGGAGCTGTTTTTT. Translation: CASSQARYRTGGEAGELFF. The chain recombines TRBV4-1 with TRBJ2-2, with 10 bases aligning to TRBD1. CDR1 MGHRA and CDR2 YSYEKL come from the germline V gene. The CDR3 has 19 residues. The trim removed 1 base at V and 6 bases at J, leaving 14 bases unmatched.

The chain has TRBV4-3 and TRBJ2-1; D is possibly TRBD1 (5 bases). CDR3 length equals 15 residues. V lost 4 bases, J lost 2 bases, and 12 bases lay in between. Germline CDR1 is LGHNA and CDR2 is YSLEER. This CDR3 is CASSPAAGTYNEQFF. The CDR3 nucleotides read TGCGCCAGCAGCCCCGCAGCAGGGACCTACAATGAGCAGTTCTTC.

This clone was detected once. This chain uses TRBV6-1 with TRBJ1-2; the D is unclear. This CDR3 has 12 residues. Germline CDR1 and CDR2: MNHNS and SASEGT. The V and J ends lost 1 base and 5 bases respectively, with 5 bases between them. The CDR3 here is CASSEGSYGYTF. The DNA of the CDR3 is TGTGCCAGCAGTGAAGGTAGTTATGGCTACACCTTC.

A few counts support this clone. The chain recombines TRBV7-9 with TRBJ1-5, with no clear D. Germline values: CDR1 SEHNR, CDR2 FQNEAQ (reference sequence). This CDR3 is built from 12 residues. The V end lost 5 bases, the J end lost 6 bases, and 8 bases lay between the germline ends. The CDR3 bases are TGTGCCAGCAGCCACCGGGGTCAGCCCCAGCATTTT. It codes for CASSHRGQPQHF.

DNA for the CDR3: TGTGCCAGCAGTAATGCCAAGGTCAGGGCCTACAATGAGCAGTTCTTC. Encoded protein: CASSNAKVRAYNEQFF. The V call is TRBV6-6, the J call TRBJ2-1, with D perhaps TRBD1 (5 bases). CDR1 is MNHNY, CDR2 SVGAGI, per germline (reference sequence). V lost 5 bases to trimming and J lost 2 bases, with 16 bases between them. The CDR3 sequence is 16 residues long.

The chain joins TRBV7-2 to TRBJ2-1, with D possibly being TRBD2 (5 bases). Germline V lookup: CDR1 SGHTA, CDR2 FQGNSA. CDR3 length equals 15 residues. Trimming cost V 5 bases and J 4 bases, with 15 bases left between them. The CDR3 DNA sequence: TGTGCCAGCAGCACGACCTTAGGGAGTTACAATGAGCAGTTCTTC. Its translation is CASSTTLGSYNEQFF.

The CDR3 reads CASSLQEGVSYTF. CDR3 bases: TGTGCCAGCAGCTTACAGGAGGGTGTAAGCTACACCTTC. This chain connects TRBV7-9 to TRBJ1-2; D is undetermined. The CDR3 extends over 13 amino acids. V was cut by 2 bases and J by 9 bases, with 13 bases left in between. Germline V lookup: CDR1 SEHNR, CDR2 FQNEAQ (reference sequence).

J is TRBJ1-5 and V is TRBV6-1; D gene unclear. The CDR3 spans 14 residues. The ends were cut back, 4 bases at V and 0 bases at J, with 7 bases in the middle. The germline V gene encodes CDR1 MNHNS and CDR2 SASEGT. CDR3 residues: CASSAGLSNQPQHF. As DNA, the CDR3 is TGTGCCAGCAGTGCGGGTCTTAGCAATCAGCCCCAGCATTTT.

The V call is TRBV6-1, the J call TRBJ1-6, with D unclear. The CDR3 length is 16 residues. Between the trimmed V and J ends, which lost 2 bases and 9 bases, there was a span of 17 bases. CDR1 and CDR2 from the germline V gene are MNHNS and SASEGT. This CDR3 is CASSEKAGFSGSPLHF. CDR3 in DNA: TGTGCCAGCAGTGAAAAGGCAGGTTTCAGCGGTTCACCCCTCCACTTT.

The chain carries TRBV7-6 and TRBJ2-6; the D gene is possibly TRBD1 (6 bases). V lost 5 bases, J lost 0 bases, and 26 bases lay in between. The CDR3 is made up of 21 amino acids. Germline CDR1 reads SGHVS; CDR2 reads FNYEAQ. CDR3 sequence: CASSLYPYGQSDSSGANVLTF. The CDR3 region has the DNA TGTGCCAGCAGCCTCTACCCGTACGGACAGTCGGATAGCTCTGGGGCCAACGTCCTGACTTTC.

This clone was picked up a small number of times. Mismatch with germline at one junction end may stem from a read error. The V and J genes are TRBV7-9 and TRBJ1-4; 9 nucleotides match TRBD1. The CDR3 spans 15 residues. Looked up from germline, CDR1 is SEHNR and CDR2 is FQNEAQ (reference sequence). CDR3 bases: TGTTCCAGCAGCCAAACCACAGGGGGCGGAGAAAAACTGTTTTTT. Amino acid sequence: CSSSQTTGGGEKLFF.

V is TRBV18 and J is TRBJ1-5, with 7 bases that match TRBD1. This CDR3 is 16 amino acids long. Germline CDR1 KGHSH, CDR2 LQKENI. The trim removed 4 bases at V and 3 bases at J, leaving 9 bases unmatched. CDR3 protein: CASSRDSGWVNQPQHF. The CDR3 DNA reads as TGTGCCAGCTCACGGGACAGTGGATGGGTCAATCAGCCCCAGCATTTT.

In nucleotides, the CDR3 is TGTGCCAGCAGTTACCGACCTAGCGGAGGGACCTACGAGCAGTACTTC. It is translated as CASSYRPSGGTYEQYF. The chain has TRBV6-6 and TRBJ2-7; 7 bases map to TRBD2. The V gene end was trimmed by 2 bases and the J gene end by 2 bases; junction bases not matched to a gene: 9. Germline CDR1 is MNHNY and CDR2 is SVGAGI (reference sequence). This CDR3 contains 16 residues.

The chain is built from TRBV16 and TRBJ1-5; D is unclear. V was shortened by 0 bases and J by 0 bases, with 6 bases between the two germline ends. This CDR3 is 15 amino acids long. Germline V lookup: CDR1 KGHSY, CDR2 FQNENV. CDR3: CASSQSSVSNQPQHF. CDR3 bases: TGTGCCAGCAGCCAATCGTCGGTTAGCAATCAGCCCCAGCATTTT. Full variable domain (remainder filled in from reference TRBV16 and TRBJ1-5): GEEVAQTPKHLVRGEGQKAKLYCAPIKGHSYVFWYQQVLKNEFKFLISFQNENVFDETGMPKERFSAKCLPNSPCSLEIQATKLEDSAVYFCASSQSSVSNQPQHFGDGTRLSIL.